This entry lists 22 T cell receptor beta chains sequenced from one sample in a study of T cell repertoires in cytomegalovirus infection. TCRdb called the reads again in MiXCR, with one record for every CDR3 protein. The sample consists of roughly 250,000 distinct CDR3 sequences, about 20% of them appearing once. The sample taken for sequencing was CD8+ T cells from PBMCs. These receptors were collected from a human donor in good health (CMV status not recorded). Some clones in this sample may be carry-over from other donors' samples.

This clonotype was found many times. The chain employs TRBV27 and TRBJ2-6, with D possibly matching TRBD2 (5 bases). In germline, CDR1 is MNHEY, CDR2 SMNVEV (reference sequence). The length of the CDR3 is 16 residues. The V gene lost 3 bases and the J gene lost 0 bases, with 9 bases spanning the gap. The CDR3 here is CASSFGLHSGANVLTF. DNA of the CDR3: TGTGCCAGCAGTTTCGGACTCCACTCTGGGGCCAACGTCCTGACTTTC.

This clonotype was observed at least ten times. This chain connects TRBV7-2 to TRBJ2-1; either TRBD1 or TRBD2 may supply D (6 bases each). The CDR3 loop spans 12 amino acids. In germline, CDR1 is SGHTA, CDR2 FQGNSA. The germline V and J ends were trimmed by 1 base and 13 bases, with 11 bases remaining between them. The CDR3 DNA reads TGTGCCAGCAGCTTAGAGGGGGGCCTACAGTTCTTC. Residues: CASSLEGGLQFF.

This clonotype was found a few times. This chain connects TRBV7-8 to TRBJ2-5; the D gene could be TRBD1 or TRBD2 (5 bases each). V gave up 6 bases and J gave up 2 bases, with 22 bases separating them. CDR1 is SGHVS and CDR2 is FQNEAQ in the germline V gene. This CDR3 has 17 residues. The CDR3 protein is CASRGTAFGANQETQYF. CDR3 nucleotides: TGTGCCAGCAGGGGGACGGCTTTTGGGGCTAATCAAGAGACCCAGTACTTC.

This clonotype was counted ten times or more. The chain carries TRBV7-8 and TRBJ1-1; 7 nucleotides line up with TRBD1. CDR3 size: 16 residues. Germline V gene data show CDR1 as SGHVS and CDR2 as FQNEAQ. V shed 7 bases, J shed 5 bases, and the junction held 16 bases outside the gene matches. The CDR3 nucleotides are TGTGCCAGCACTCCAGACAGGGCCCGGTTTAGGACTGAAGCTTTCTTT. It is translated as CASTPDRARFRTEAFF.

This clonotype was counted only a few times. At one end, the junction sequence differs from germline, possibly due to a read error. The rearrangement uses TRBV20-1 and TRBJ1-1; D ambiguous. The germline CDR1 and CDR2 sequences are DFQATT and SNEGSKA (reference sequence). The length of the CDR3 is 12 residues. CDR3 nucleotide sequence: TGCAGTGCTAGAGAGTTGAAAGGGAAGGCTTCCTTT. This sequence encodes CSARELKGKASF.

This clonotype was counted only a few times. The chain has TRBV4-2 and TRBJ2-1; D may be TRBD2 (6 bases). CDR3 size: 17 residues. V was clipped by 1 base and J by 5 bases, with 18 bases between them. Germline CDR1 LGHNA, CDR2 YNFKEQ. CDR3 sequence (DNA): TGTGCCAGCAGCCAAGCACCGGGAGCCCCCGCGAACAATGAGCAGTTCTTC. Protein sequence: CASSQAPGAPANNEQFF.

There are a few counts of this clonotype. This chain connects TRBV12-3 or TRBV12-4 to TRBJ1-5; TRBD1 might be the D (5 bases). The CDR3 length is 17 residues. The V gene lost 0 bases and the J gene lost 2 bases, with 14 bases spanning the gap. CDR3: CASSLAEGDSGNQPQHF. The CDR3 nucleotides read TGTGCCAGCAGTTTAGCGGAAGGTGACAGTGGCAATCAGCCCCAGCATTTT.

The table lists this clonotype with many counts. The chain has TRBV12-3 or TRBV12-4 and TRBJ1-5; D is undetermined. V was trimmed by 2 bases and J by 7 bases, leaving 12 bases between them. The CDR3 extends over 14 amino acids. In DNA, the CDR3 is TGTGCCAGCAGTTTAAGAGGCGGTGGGCAGCCCCAGCATTTT. Translation gives CASSLRGGGQPQHF.

The chain combines TRBV4-1 with TRBJ2-7; perhaps TRBD1 as D (5 bases). CDR1 is MGHRA and CDR2 is YSYEKL in the germline V gene. V was clipped by 0 bases and J by 4 bases, with 13 bases between them. CDR3 length equals 15 residues. Here the CDR3 DNA reads TGCGCCAGCAGCCAAGACGATCAGGGTACTTACGAGCAGTACTTC. Amino acid sequence: CASSQDDQGTYEQYF.

This chain links TRBV4-1 with TRBJ2-1; 8 nucleotides agree with TRBD1. V dropped 3 bases and J dropped 6; count of bases not matched to a gene: 22. Germline CDR1 is MGHRA and CDR2 is YSYEKL. The CDR3 totals 20 residues. The CDR3 DNA follows: TGCGCCAGCAGCCAGGATCGACCAAGAATGACAGGGGTCGCGGGCAATGAGCAGTTCTTC. Translated, it gives CASSQDRPRMTGVAGNEQFF.

The chain joins TRBV29-1 to TRBJ2-7; D uncertain. V shed 1 base and J shed 0 bases, with 13 bases lying between them. The CDR3 loop spans 15 amino acids. CDR1 SQVTM and CDR2 ANQGSEA come from the germline V gene. CDR3 sequence: CSVEGPKGSSYEQYF. The CDR3 region has the DNA TGCAGCGTTGAAGGACCGAAGGGCAGCTCCTACGAGCAGTACTTC.

This clonotype was counted many times. This chain joins TRBV6-2 or TRBV6-3 and TRBJ2-1; D remains ambiguous. Germline V CDR1 and CDR2: MNHEY, SVGEGT. This CDR3 contains 18 residues. Trimming removed 8 bases from V and 3 bases from J, with 26 bases in between. CDR3 in DNA: TGTGCCAGCTACAGCCCCTCCAAGGACCCACGAGGCTACAATGAGCAGTTCTTC. Its translation is CASYSPSKDPRGYNEQFF.

This clonotype was seen many times. This chain connects TRBV7-2 to TRBJ1-5, with TRBD1 as a possible D gene (6 bases). Germline CDR1 is SGHTA and CDR2 is FQGNSA. Trimming left V 4 bases short and J 2 bases short, with 12 bases between. This CDR3 spans 15 amino acids. The CDR3 region is CASSYGGAGNQPQHF. For the CDR3, the DNA is TGTGCCAGCAGCTATGGGGGCGCGGGCAATCAGCCCCAGCATTTT.

This chain uses TRBV29-1 with TRBJ2-3; TRBD1 matches 7 bases. V lost 6 bases to trimming and J lost 1 base; unmatched junction nucleotides: 10. Looked up from germline, CDR1 is SQVTM and CDR2 is ANQGSEA. This CDR3 is 15 amino acids long. The CDR3 protein is CSVTDRDRGTDTQYF. The CDR3 bases are TGCAGCGTAACCGACCGGGACAGAGGCACAGATACGCAGTATTTT.

This clonotype has only a few counts. V gene TRBV28 combines with J gene TRBJ1-1; D gene uncertain. Trimming took 3 bases from V and 0 from J, leaving 11 bases between them. Germline values: CDR1 MDHEN, CDR2 SYDVKM. This CDR3 has 15 amino acids. This CDR3 is CASSFGFGMNTEAFF. In DNA form, the CDR3 reads TGTGCCAGCAGTTTTGGGTTCGGAATGAACACTGAAGCTTTCTTT.

The table lists this clonotype with a few counts. The chain joins TRBV7-6 to TRBJ2-2; TRBD2 is a possible D gene (7 bases). Germline V gene lookup returns CDR1 SGHVS and CDR2 FNYEAQ. There are 16 residues in the CDR3. The ends were cut back, 2 bases at V and 4 bases at J, with 14 bases in the middle. CDR3 coding DNA: TGTGCCAGCAGCTTATCCGGGGGGCCTACCACCGGGGAGCTGTTTTTT. This codes for CASSLSGGPTTGELFF.

This clonotype turned up a few times. The chain recombines TRBV4-1 with TRBJ2-6, with D perhaps matching TRBD2 (6 bases). CDR1 MGHRA and CDR2 YSYEKL come from the germline V gene. This CDR3 contains 16 residues. Trimming took 6 bases from V and 1 from J, leaving 13 bases between them. CDR3 sequence: CASSLAPGSGANVLTF. Written as DNA, the CDR3 is TGCGCCAGCAGTCTAGCGCCTGGATCTGGGGCCAACGTCCTGACTTTC.

This chain connects TRBV11-2 to TRBJ2-2; D is uncertain. Germline CDR1 reads SGHAT; CDR2 reads FQNNGV. This CDR3 contains 15 residues. Between the trimmed V and J ends, which lost 3 bases and 6 bases, there was a span of 14 bases. The CDR3 is CASSLFPRHAGELFF. The CDR3 DNA is TGTGCCAGCAGCTTGTTTCCCCGACACGCCGGGGAGCTGTTTTTT.

The CDR3 bases are TGTGCCAGCAGCGGGAAGGGACAGGAGCAGCAGACCCAGTACTTC. This encodes CASSGKGQEQQTQYF. The V call is TRBV7-9, the J call TRBJ2-5; 8 positions agree with TRBD1. CDR1 and CDR2 from the germline V gene are SEHNR and FQNEAQ (reference sequence). Trimming took 5 bases from V and 6 from J; bases not matched to a gene: 11. The CDR3 totals 15 residues. Full variable domain (outside the CDR3, taken from reference TRBV7-9 and TRBJ2-5): DTGVSQNPRHKITKRGQNVTFRCDPISEHNRLYWYRQTLGQGPEFLTYFQNEAQLEKSRLLSDRFSAERPKGSFSTLEIQRTEQGDSAMYLCASSGKGQEQQTQYFGPGTRLLVL.

This clonotype was seen once. V is TRBV18 and J is TRBJ2-4; D is ambiguous. V shed 3 bases and J shed 0 bases, with 12 bases lying between them. The CDR3 extends over 16 amino acids. In germline, CDR1 is KGHSH, CDR2 LQKENI. In DNA, the CDR3 is TGTGCCAGCTCACCCGAGATATCCTTAGCCAAAAACATTCAGTACTTC. Translation: CASSPEISLAKNIQYF.

The chain has TRBV7-3 and TRBJ2-1, with 10 bases lining up with TRBD2. There are 15 residues in the CDR3. V shed 1 base, J shed 9 bases, and the junction held 6 bases outside the gene matches. The germline V gene has CDR1 SGHTA and CDR2 FQGTGA. The DNA for the CDR3 is TGTGCCAGCAGCTTAATAGCGGGGGGCCTCATTGAGCAGTTCTTC. Translating it yields CASSLIAGGLIEQFF.

This clonotype was detected many times. The chain joins TRBV12-3 or TRBV12-4 to TRBJ1-2, with 8 bases fitting TRBD1. V trimming: 5 bases; J trimming: 6 bases; junction bases outside the gene matches: 5. This CDR3 comprises 13 residues. The CDR3 spells CASSRTGQDGYTF. CDR3 nucleotides: TGTGCCAGCAGTAGGACAGGGCAAGATGGCTACACCTTC.